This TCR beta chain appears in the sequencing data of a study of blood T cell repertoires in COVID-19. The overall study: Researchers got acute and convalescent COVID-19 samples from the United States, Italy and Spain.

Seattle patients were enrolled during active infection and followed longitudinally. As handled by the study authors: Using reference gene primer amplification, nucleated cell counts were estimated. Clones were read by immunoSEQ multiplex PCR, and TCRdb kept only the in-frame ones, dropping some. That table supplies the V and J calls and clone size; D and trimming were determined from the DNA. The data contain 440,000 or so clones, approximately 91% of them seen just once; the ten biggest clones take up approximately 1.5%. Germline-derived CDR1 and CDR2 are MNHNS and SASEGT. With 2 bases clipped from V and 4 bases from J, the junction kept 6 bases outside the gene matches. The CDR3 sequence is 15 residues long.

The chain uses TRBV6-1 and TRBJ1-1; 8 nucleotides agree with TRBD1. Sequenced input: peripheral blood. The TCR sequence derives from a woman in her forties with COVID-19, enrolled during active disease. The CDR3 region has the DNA TGTGCCAGCAGTGAAAGGTTCGGGACAGGCACTGAAGCTTTCTTT. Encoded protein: CASSERFGTGTEAFF.